This TCR beta chain was recorded in a study of OX40 agonist ivuxolimab in advanced cancers. Systemic immunosuppression or autoimmune disease history was grounds to exclude patients. TCRdb keeps only in-frame clones here, not all; method: immunoSEQ multiplex PCR. This table holds tens of thousands of clones, around 85% found once. J gave up 0 bases and V 6 bases, and 5 bases lay outside the gene matches. Germline lookup yields CDR1 MNHEY and CDR2 SVGAGI. The CDR3 totals 15 residues. The sequence derives from an adult with an advanced solid tumor such as melanoma, head and neck, liver or kidney cancer. The chain is built from TRBV6-5 and TRBJ2-7, with 10 bases aligning to TRBD2. The sample here was CD4+ or CD8+ T cells sorted from blood, taken in a trial of the OX40 agonist ivuxolimab. For the CDR3, the DNA is TGTGCCAGCAGAACTAGCGGGGAGAGCTCCTACGAGCAGTACTTC. Protein product: CASRTSGESSYEQYF.